Listed below are T cell receptor beta chains from one sample, sequenced in a study of brain T cells in children with intractable seizures. This table comes from immunoSEQ multiplex PCR, and its TCRdb copy is limited to in-frame clones, with some not included. The repertoire has 1,500 to 2,000 clones, approximately 78% of them found once; the top ten carry roughly a quarter. The input for sequencing was resected brain tissue, taken at surgery. These receptors were taken from a girl aged 2 to 10 with tuberous sclerosis and intractable seizures. Each CDR3 is given with its conserved first and last residue. The order of the fields is J gene, V gene, CDR3 protein.

j_gene: TRBJ2-5
v_gene: TRBV5-4
CDR3aa: CASADPPGETQYF

j_gene: TRBJ1-6
v_gene: TRBV5-1
CDR3aa: CASRKQGDSPLHF

j_gene: TRBJ2-5
v_gene: TRBV6-1
CDR3aa: CASSEGSGGETQYF

j_gene: TRBJ1-4
v_gene: TRBV4-2
CDR3aa: CASSQGSRDTEKLFF

j_gene: TRBJ2-2
v_gene: TRBV29-1
CDR3aa: CSVPGQGDTGELFF

j_gene: TRBJ1-1
v_gene: TRBV7-9
CDR3aa: CASSPVDTTEAFF

j_gene: TRBJ1-2
v_gene: TRBV5-1
CDR3aa: CASSLGTGRHGYTF

j_gene: TRBJ2-1
v_gene: TRBV7-9
CDR3aa: CASSMGQGVNNEQFF

j_gene: TRBJ2-7
v_gene: TRBV18
CDR3aa: CASSPRDIQYEQYF

j_gene: TRBJ1-6
v_gene: TRBV2
CDR3aa: CASSSSWPGIRSPLHF

j_gene: TRBJ1-2
v_gene: TRBV6-5
CDR3aa: CASSYLEQGSDYGYTF

j_gene: TRBJ1-1
v_gene: TRBV6-5
CDR3aa: CASAGGAEAFF

j_gene: TRBJ1-2
v_gene: TRBV3-1/TRBV3-2
CDR3aa: CASSQEGWTDGYTF

j_gene: TRBJ2-1
v_gene: TRBV2
CDR3aa: CASSERLGPPYNEQFF

j_gene: TRBJ1-2
v_gene: TRBV27
CDR3aa: CASRPGGNYGYTF

j_gene: TRBJ1-2
v_gene: TRBV13
CDR3aa: CASSLGRTGRTNYGYTF

j_gene: TRBJ1-5
v_gene: TRBV6-5
CDR3aa: CASSLRTGEGQPQHF

j_gene: TRBJ2-1
v_gene: TRBV24-1
CDR3aa: CATSKAGDNEQFF

j_gene: TRBJ1-2
v_gene: TRBV4-2
CDR3aa: CASSQGRQLYGYTF

j_gene: TRBJ2-2
v_gene: TRBV11-3
CDR3aa: CASSLVTGELFF

j_gene: TRBJ2-5
v_gene: TRBV9
CDR3aa: CASSARTGGETQYF

j_gene: TRBJ2-1
v_gene: TRBV7-2
CDR3aa: CASSLGDSRRNEQFF

j_gene: TRBJ1-5
v_gene: TRBV2
CDR3aa: CASRETGNSNQPQHF

j_gene: TRBJ2-7
v_gene: TRBV4-1
CDR3aa: CASSQDKWASGGPSSYEQYF

j_gene: TRBJ1-1
v_gene: TRBV4-3
CDR3aa: CASSQVRVGENTEAFF

j_gene: TRBJ1-4
v_gene: TRBV6-1
CDR3aa: CASSDDRGRGNEKLFF

j_gene: TRBJ1-5
v_gene: TRBV11-2
CDR3aa: CASSQGQGPHQPQHF

j_gene: TRBJ2-1
v_gene: TRBV6-4
CDR3aa: CASSEDSGGLNEQFF

j_gene: TRBJ2-7
v_gene: TRBV19
CDR3aa: CASSIIAGEAYEQYF

j_gene: TRBJ1-1
v_gene: TRBV3-1/TRBV3-2
CDR3aa: CASSTRQGFNTEAFF

j_gene: TRBJ2-3
v_gene: TRBV6-1
CDR3aa: CASSEAAGQGVGDTQYF

j_gene: TRBJ1-1
v_gene: TRBV4-3
CDR3aa: CASSPYINTEAFF

j_gene: TRBJ1-3
v_gene: TRBV4-1
CDR3aa: CASSHDSGNTIYF

j_gene: TRBJ1-1
v_gene: TRBV7-9
CDR3aa: CASSRMHTEAFF

j_gene: TRBJ1-1
v_gene: TRBV4-2
CDR3aa: CASSQTYGANTEAFF

j_gene: TRBJ2-5
v_gene: TRBV4-1
CDR3aa: CASSQVTGPLAGGETQYF

j_gene: TRBJ2-5
v_gene: TRBV19
CDR3aa: CASGTGETQYF

j_gene: TRBJ1-5
v_gene: TRBV19
CDR3aa: CASRPRGNQPQHF

j_gene: TRBJ2-3
v_gene: TRBV6-6
CDR3aa: CASSYLRNTDTQYF

j_gene: TRBJ1-1
v_gene: TRBV7-9
CDR3aa: CASSPWDSTEAFF

j_gene: TRBJ2-7
v_gene: TRBV7-6
CDR3aa: CASSQSQGAYEQYF

j_gene: TRBJ1-3
v_gene: TRBV4-2
CDR3aa: CASSQDWKSVSGNTIYF

j_gene: TRBJ1-2
v_gene: TRBV24-1
CDR3aa: CATSDSRQGNGYTF

j_gene: TRBJ2-3
v_gene: TRBV7-9
CDR3aa: CASSPRTSSADTQYF

j_gene: TRBJ2-1
v_gene: TRBV6-1
CDR3aa: CASSEVGGYNEQFF

j_gene: TRBJ2-3
v_gene: TRBV11-1
CDR3aa: CASSLGVKASTDTQYF

j_gene: TRBJ1-4
v_gene: TRBV29-1
CDR3aa: CSEQTGVREKLFF

j_gene: TRBJ2-5
v_gene: TRBV7-3
CDR3aa: CASSLGASGEQYF

j_gene: TRBJ2-1
v_gene: TRBV6-4
CDR3aa: CASSPGTSSYNEQFF

j_gene: TRBJ1-4
v_gene: TRBV4-3
CDR3aa: CASSQTANGGAEKLFF

j_gene: TRBJ2-7
v_gene: TRBV4-1
CDR3aa: CASSQPGVIEQYF

j_gene: TRBJ1-6
v_gene: TRBV3-1/TRBV3-2
CDR3aa: CASSQDSGGRSPLHF

j_gene: TRBJ2-5
v_gene: TRBV5-8
CDR3aa: CASTYSTGGETQYF